The 27 T cell receptor beta chains presented below share a single source sample, sequenced in a study of graft-versus-host responses after intestinal transplantation (dated by TCRdb to the early 2020s). Reading the label with the study, this specimen's time point is: cells obtained before transplantation from donor or recipient. The library was obtained by the immunoSEQ multiplex PCR assay. The table was pulled from immuneACCESS by TCRdb, which kept in-frame rearrangements only. Such tables lose some clones; where checked, under half of the loss comes from unresolved V genes, and the rest has no known cause. Present in this sample are about 88,000 clones, around 93% of which were seen just once. The ten largest clones represent 0.35% of the sample. Which antigens these TCRs recognize remains unknown. Sequencing was performed on unstimulated CD4+ T cells sorted from spleen or lymph node cells, taken before transplant. All receptors derive from a human donor who was the organ donor for an intestinal transplant.

The chain joins TRBV5-1 to TRBJ2-2; 11 nucleotides align to TRBD2. The trim removed 4 bases at V and 2 bases at J, leaving 4 bases unmatched. This CDR3 is built from 16 residues. Germline CDR1 and CDR2: SGHRS and YFSETQ. CDR3 sequence: CASSPGLAVNTGELFF. CDR3 DNA sequence: TGCGCCAGCAGCCCGGGACTAGCGGTTAACACCGGGGAGCTGTTTTTT.

This clone came up once. This chain uses TRBV5-5 with TRBJ1-2, with 8 bases aligning to TRBD1. The CDR3 is 11 amino acids. CDR1 and CDR2 from the germline V gene are SGHKS and YYEKEE (reference sequence). J lost 8 bases, V lost 7 bases, and 4 bases had no gene match. Written as DNA, the CDR3 is TGTGCCAGCGCAGGGGGCTGGGGCTACACCTTC. It yields the protein CASAGGWGYTF.

The rearrangement joins TRBV6-5 to TRBJ2-5; D might be TRBD1 (6 bases). The CDR3 sequence is 15 residues long. The germline V gene encodes CDR1 MNHEY and CDR2 SVGAGI. With 0 bases removed from V and 3 bases from J, the gap between germline ends came to 11 bases. The CDR3 loop is CASSYSIWTEETQYF. The DNA of the CDR3 is TGTGCCAGCAGTTACTCGATCTGGACAGAAGAGACCCAGTACTTC.

The J gene is TRBJ1-3, the V gene TRBV5-1, with 7 bases lining up with TRBD1. CDR1 is SGHRS and CDR2 is YFSETQ in the germline V gene. The ends lost 4 bases at V and 2 bases at J; junction bases unmatched: 6. The CDR3 is made up of 15 amino acids. The CDR3 sequence: CASSTQGSTGNTIYF. For the CDR3, the DNA is TGCGCCAGCAGCACACAGGGGAGCACTGGAAACACCATATATTTT. The whole variable domain, remainder taken from reference TRBV5-1 and TRBJ1-3, is KAGVTQTPRYLIKTRGQQVTLSCSPISGHRSVSWYQQTPGQGLQFLFEYFSETQRNKGNFPGRFSGRQFSNSRSEMNVSTLELGDSALYLCASSTQGSTGNTIYFGEGSWLTVV.

This clone has a handful of counts. CDR3 DNA: TGTGCCAGCAGTTACGCGACGCCGGGTTCACCCCTCCACTTT. This translates into CASSYATPGSPLHF. The V and J genes are TRBV6-5 and TRBJ1-6; D ambiguous. Germline loops: CDR1 MNHEY, CDR2 SVGAGI. Trimming left V 2 bases short and J 9 bases short, with 11 bases between. This CDR3 is 14 amino acids long.

V is TRBV7-9 and J is TRBJ1-5; D uncertain. The CDR3 spans 15 residues. CDR1 and CDR2 from the germline V gene are SEHNR and FQNEAQ (reference sequence). V was cut by 5 bases and J by 6 bases, with 17 bases left in between. The CDR3: CASSREPGNPQPQHF. As DNA, the CDR3 is TGTGCCAGCAGCCGGGAACCCGGGAACCCTCAGCCCCAGCATTTT.

The V and J genes are TRBV7-2 and TRBJ1-1, with no clear D. CDR3 length equals 12 residues. Trimming stripped 3 bases from V and 11 bases from J, with 13 bases between. From germline, CDR1 is SGHTA and CDR2 FQGNSA. Written as DNA, the CDR3 is TGTGCCAGCAGCTTTTATGGAGGCTCGGCTTTCTTT. Residues: CASSFYGGSAFF.

The rearrangement links TRBV10-2 to TRBJ2-2; D gene ambiguous. With 2 bases removed from V and 7 bases from J, the gap between germline ends came to 8 bases. The CDR3 extends over 13 amino acids. CDR1 is WSHSY and CDR2 is SAAADI in the germline V gene. The CDR3 is CASSEPVGGELFF. CDR3 DNA: TGCGCCAGCAGTGAGCCGGTTGGCGGGGAGCTGTTTTTT.

The chain uses TRBV16 and TRBJ1-1; 11 nucleotides match TRBD1. The length of the CDR3 is 19 residues. Germline V lookup: CDR1 KGHSY, CDR2 FQNENV. Trimming removed 1 base from V and 1 base from J; junction bases left unmatched: 11. In DNA form, the CDR3 reads TGTGCCAGCAGCCAATTGGACAGGGGGCTTTTTGTACCGAACACTGAAGCTTTCTTT. Its protein product is CASSQLDRGLFVPNTEAFF.

This chain connects TRBV6-5 to TRBJ1-1; maybe TRBD1 (6 bases). Trimming shortened V by 6 bases and J by 5 bases, and 19 bases separated the two germline ends. Germline CDR1 is MNHEY and CDR2 is SVGAGI. This CDR3 is built from 15 residues. For the CDR3, the DNA is TGTGCCAGCAGAGGAAACAGGGATAGAAAGACTGAAGCTTTCTTT. This codes for CASRGNRDRKTEAFF.

The chain couples TRBV19 to TRBJ2-7; 7 bases align to TRBD2. Germline lookup yields CDR1 LNHDA and CDR2 SQIVND (reference sequence). V gave up 9 bases and J gave up 3 bases; unmatched junction bases: 11. This CDR3 spans 14 amino acids. The CDR3 here is CASRLAPTDYEQYF. CDR3 in DNA: TGTGCCAGCAGACTAGCTCCAACTGACTACGAGCAGTACTTC.

Judged by abundance, this clone is medium-sized (0.01 to 0.1%). The chain employs TRBV5-1 and TRBJ1-2; TRBD1 agrees at 9 bases. The CDR3 runs 13 residues. Per germline, CDR1 SGHRS and CDR2 YFSETQ. J lost 5 bases, V lost 4 bases, and 3 bases had no gene match. In nucleotides, the CDR3 is TGCGCCAGCAGCCCGACAGGGGGTTATGGCTACACCTTC. This encodes CASSPTGGYGYTF.

The rearrangement uses TRBV10-1 and TRBJ2-1; D is possibly TRBD2 (5 bases). CDR1 and CDR2 from the germline V gene are WNHNN and SYGVQD (reference sequence). Trimming stripped 9 bases from V and 8 bases from J, with 14 bases between. The CDR3 sequence is 12 residues long. The CDR3 here is CASSTGIDEQFF. The CDR3 DNA sequence: TGCGCCAGTTCGACGGGAATAGATGAGCAGTTCTTC.

V is TRBV6-5 and J is TRBJ2-1, with a possible D match to TRBD2 (5 bases). The CDR3 has 13 residues. The ends were cut back, 6 bases at V and 6 bases at J, with 12 bases in the middle. Per the germline V gene, CDR1 is MNHEY and CDR2 is SVGAGI. CDR3 residues: CASRSYSGNEQFF. CDR3 sequence (DNA): TGTGCCAGCAGGTCCTACAGCGGCAATGAGCAGTTCTTC.

V gene TRBV18 combines with J gene TRBJ2-1, with D possibly TRBD1 on 6 matching bases. This CDR3 spans 18 amino acids. Germline CDR1 KGHSH, CDR2 LQKENI. The V end lost 1 base, the J end lost 2 bases, and 18 bases lay between the germline ends. Written as DNA, the CDR3 is TGTGCCAGCTCACCACGTATTTCAGGGGTTATCGCCTACAATGAGCAGTTCTTC. This encodes CASSPRISGVIAYNEQFF.

The chain recombines TRBV7-9 with TRBJ2-3; 10 bases are shared with TRBD2. V lost 4 bases to trimming and J lost 2 bases; unmatched junction nucleotides: 6. The V gene's germline CDR1 is SEHNR and CDR2 FQNEAQ (reference sequence). CDR3 length: 16 amino acids. The CDR3 sequence is CASSSGSGGATDTQYF. DNA of the CDR3: TGTGCCAGCAGCTCAGGGAGCGGGGGGGCCACAGATACGCAGTATTTT.

The CDR3 nucleotides are TGTGCCAGCAGCACTAGCCGGAACCAATACAATGAGCAGTTCTTC. Translated: CASSTSRNQYNEQFF. The chain is built from TRBV7-9 and TRBJ2-1, with D possibly matching TRBD2 (6 bases). Germline V CDR1 and CDR2: SEHNR, FQNEAQ (reference sequence). Trimming left V 5 bases short and J 4 bases short, with 15 bases between. The CDR3 is 15 amino acids.

The V call is TRBV6-5, the J call TRBJ1-5; D unresolved. This CDR3 spans 13 amino acids. Per the germline V gene, CDR1 is MNHEY and CDR2 is SVGAGI. V lost 5 bases and J 5 bases, leaving 10 bases between the germline ends. CDR3 coding DNA: TGTGCCAGCAGTGAAAACCGCGATCAGCCCCAGCATTTT. Protein sequence: CASSENRDQPQHF.

The CDR3 region is CASRMAVQSRANVLTF. The DNA for the CDR3 is TGTGCCAGCAGGATGGCAGTACAAAGTCGGGCCAACGTCCTGACTTTC. The V and J genes are TRBV13 and TRBJ2-6, with unresolved D. V lost 6 bases to trimming and J lost 5 bases, with 17 bases between them. The CDR3 has 16 residues. The germline gives CDR1 PRHDT, CDR2 FYEKMQ (reference sequence).

The CDR3 spells CASSPPGFQETQYF. For the CDR3, the DNA is TGTGCCAGCTCACCACCGGGCTTCCAAGAGACCCAGTACTTC. The chain combines TRBV18 with TRBJ2-5; no clear D. Trimming took 0 bases from V and 1 from J, leaving 6 bases between them. The CDR3 covers 14 residues. The germline V gene encodes CDR1 KGHSH and CDR2 LQKENI.

The chain has TRBV28 and TRBJ2-7; tentatively, D is TRBD2 (6 bases). CDR3 length equals 13 residues. Germline CDR1 and CDR2: MDHEN and SYDVKM. The ends were cut back, 5 bases at V and 4 bases at J, with 12 bases in the middle. For the CDR3, the DNA is TGTGCCAGCAGTAAAGTAGCGGTTTACGAGCAGTACTTC. Translated, it gives CASSKVAVYEQYF. Full variable domain (missing parts from reference TRBV28 and TRBJ2-7): DVKVTQSSRYLVKRTGEKVFLECVQDMDHENMFWYRQDPGLGLRLIYFSYDVKMKEKGDIPEGYSVSREKKERFSLILESASTNQTSMYLCASSKVAVYEQYFGPGTRLTVT.

J is TRBJ1-2 and V is TRBV11-2; D gene ambiguous. The CDR3 runs 14 residues. CDR1 SGHAT and CDR2 FQNNGV come from the germline V gene. The V end was cut by 1 base, the J end by 4 bases, with 10 bases between. In DNA form, the CDR3 reads TGTGCCAGCAGCTTAGTGGAAACAGTCTATGGCTACACCTTC. This sequence encodes CASSLVETVYGYTF.

J is TRBJ2-5 and V is TRBV15; maybe TRBD1 (6 bases). The germline gives CDR1 LNHNV, CDR2 YYDKDF (reference sequence). V was clipped by 1 base and J by 1 base, with 7 bases between them. The CDR3 consists of 14 residues. The CDR3 DNA reads as TGTGCCACCAGCAGAGGGACAGTCCAAGAGACCCAGTACTTC. This gives the protein CATSRGTVQETQYF.

V usage is TRBV25-1 and J usage is TRBJ2-1, with 9 bases identical to TRBD2. The J segment lost 3 bases and the V segment lost 6 bases, leaving 6 bases of the junction unmatched. This CDR3 contains 15 residues. Germline lookup yields CDR1 MGHDK and CDR2 SYGVNS. This CDR3 reads CASSAGGSFYNEQFF. DNA of the CDR3: TGTGCCAGCAGCGCGGGGGGGTCTTTCTACAATGAGCAGTTCTTC.

In this sample, this clone turned up a few times. This chain joins TRBV2 and TRBJ1-1, with 8 bases lining up with TRBD1. The CDR3 sequence is 13 residues long. Germline V gene data show CDR1 as SNHLY and CDR2 as FYNNEI. J lost 7 bases, V lost 10 bases, and 11 bases had no gene match. The CDR3 here is CAKSTGVAYEAFF. The DNA for the CDR3 is TGTGCCAAATCGACAGGGGTCGCCTATGAAGCTTTCTTT.

V gene TRBV2 combines with J gene TRBJ2-3; 8 bases match TRBD1. Germline V CDR1 and CDR2: SNHLY, FYNNEI. With 6 bases clipped from V and 1 base from J, the junction kept 3 bases outside the gene matches. This CDR3 has 14 amino acids. The CDR3 is CASRQTGGTDTQYF. The CDR3 region has the DNA TGTGCCAGCAGACAGACAGGGGGCACAGATACGCAGTATTTT.

This chain links TRBV7-3 with TRBJ1-2, with 10 bases identical to TRBD1. Trimming at V came to 5 bases and at J to 9 bases, leaving 15 bases not matched to a gene. Per germline, CDR1 SGHTA and CDR2 FQGTGA. The CDR3 spans 16 residues. The CDR3 bases are TGTGCCAGCAGCCAAAGACCGGGACAGGGGCCGCTGTGCTACACCTTC. Its translation: CASSQRPGQGPLCYTF.